This entry is about one T cell receptor (beta chain). Its antigen is undetermined. V dropped 6 bases and J dropped 3 bases, with 16 bases sitting between them. CDR1 is SGHTA, CDR2 FQGNSA, per germline. The CDR3 covers 15 residues. This sample is part of a study of blood T cells in healthy people across ages. Study-wide findings and caveats: The unknown donor CMV status may have confounded expanded clonotype changes.

Together with a sample-barcoded 5' primer, a J-beta primer mix was included in a second PCR lasting about 6 to 12 cycles. TCRdb re-derived calls from the 5' RACE reads in MiXCR, one entry per CDR3 protein. Here the sample spans some 1.5 million distinct CDR3 sequences, 28% being singletons. Sequencing was performed on blood. This TCR was sampled from a woman in her 30s in good health. The chain employs TRBV7-2 and TRBJ2-3, with TRBD1 as a possible D gene (7 bases). CDR3 in amino acids: CASRIDREETDTQYF. CDR3 DNA sequence: TGTGCCAGCAGGATAGACAGGGAGGAGACAGATACGCAGTATTTT.